This T cell receptor beta chain stems from a study of blood T cell repertoires in COVID-19 (TCRdb year 2020). For context, the study as a whole: Samples covering the acute and convalescent phases of COVID-19 were provided by collaborators in the United States, Italy and Spain. Deeply sampled blood TCRbeta repertoires from subjects exposed to, actively infected with, or recovered from COVID-19 were included in the dataset. Where HLA class I and class II types were available, the types were taken from metadata supplied by the sample provider, not from assay-based typing. The prospective study material was composed of cDNA or gDNA derived from T cells, B-cell-depleted T cells, or PBMCs. Samples were obtained from the ongoing ImmuneRACE study (first 160 participants) and from roughly 1,300 subjects provided by 6 global collaborators. Sample metadata almost always included a de-identified subject ID, COVID-19 status, age in years and sex. The repertoires were released in a freely available public database meant as a resource for research on the immune response to SARS-CoV-2. The research as a whole found: The amount of clinical and demographic metadata varied by source and participant and was provided uncurated.

The germline V gene sets CDR1 to KGHSH and CDR2 to LQKENI. The CDR3 contains 15 residues, cysteine and phenylalanine counted. Only CDR3 DNA is held: 45 bases, read in frame from base 1. Compared with germline, V lacks 3 bases and J lacks 2 bases; bases without a gene match: 2. Each collaborating institution followed its own protocols to collect whole blood in K2EDTA tubes. Collaborator samples were shipped for TCRbeta analysis as frozen whole blood, isolated PBMCs, or DNA extracted from either sample type. TCRbeta CDR3 regions were amplified from genomic DNA using the immunoSEQ Assay, a bias-controlled multiplex PCR. Per the authors' processing: Nucleated cell counts per sample were estimated from amplification of reference gene primers within the assay. Sequence reads were collapsed and filtered to measure the absolute abundance of every unique TCRbeta CDR3 rearrangement. For each sample, productive Simpson clonality was calculated as the square root of Simpson's diversity index over productive rearrangements. The source is immuneACCESS, and TCRdb retained only in-frame sequences with V and J called. Part of the clones is not carried over; for the studies checked, unresolved V genes explain less than half of this, and the remainder is unexplained. D and trimming come from the DNA, and the V and J calls and clone size come from that table. In all, the sample holds tens of thousands of clones, and roughly 84% of those were seen once. The top ten constitute around 27% of the sample.

Comment on this clone: Its antigen remains unidentified. No much larger clone is present one base from it, and per-base qualities are unavailable.

Specimen: peripheral blood. The chain uses TRBV18 and TRBJ2-1; TRBD1 matches 9 bases in the middle. The TCR originated in a human donor in a cohort sampled during active COVID-19. The bases read TGTGCCAGCTCACCCGACAGGGGGGCCTACAATGAGCAGTTCTTC. It translates to CASSPDRGAYNEQFF.